The following is a TCR beta chain sequence with its context. A much larger clone differs by one base, so this may be a read error. For TCRbeta, the library was prepared with unique molecular identifiers. TCRdb processed the PCR reads anew with MiXCR; each CDR3 protein has one entry. The repertoire holds about 160,000 distinct CDR3 sequences, with 11% as singletons. These data are taken from a study of T-cell reconstitution after alpha-beta-depleted transplantation in children. V was shortened by 0 bases and J by 9 bases, with 15 bases between the two germline ends. CDR3 size: 14 residues. In germline, CDR1 is SQVTM, CDR2 ANQGSEA.

The J gene is TRBJ1-5, the V gene TRBV29-1; D is perhaps TRBD1 (6 bases). Source: PBMCs, taken before TCRalphabeta/CD19-depleted stem cell transplant. The sequence was obtained from a boy aged 2-9 years with acute myeloid leukemia, due to receive a stem cell transplant. CDR3 bases: TGCAGCGTTGAAGATGGGGGGGCGACGTGGCCCCAGCATTTT. It translates to CSVEDGGATWPQHF. Full variable domain (missing parts from reference TRBV29-1 and TRBJ1-5): SAVISQKPSRDICQRGTSLTIQCQVDSQVTMMFWYRQQPGQSLTLIATANQGSEATYESGFVIDKFPISRPNLTFSTLTVSNMSPEDSSIYLCSVEDGGATWPQHFGDGTRLSIL.